Listed below are T cell receptor beta chains from one sample, sequenced in a study of T cells after yellow fever vaccination. TCRdb re-called the 5' RACE reads with MiXCR, one entry per CDR3 protein. Of 620,000 or so distinct CDR3 sequences in the sample, approximately 13% were seen once. The starting material was PBMCs, obtained on the day of the yellow fever booster vaccination. The receptor source for this set is a man aged 25 to 40 who received the YFV17D yellow fever vaccine. Each CDR3 is given with its conserved first and last residue. A D gene is named only where the DNA matches it firmly. Only part of the rows carry a size: once, few, many, or a class if the clone is expanded.

TRBV4-2,TRBJ2-6,few,.,TGTGCCAGCAGCCAAGAAGGAGGGACCGGGGCCAACGTCCTGACTTTC,CASSQEGGTGANVLTF
TRBV3-1,TRBJ2-1,.,.,TGTGCCAGCCGACGGGCGGGACTTTCCAACAATGAGCAGTTCTTC,CASRRAGLSNNEQFF
TRBV6-1,TRBJ2-3,.,.,TGTGCCAGCAGTCCCTCCAAAGGGGCCTCAGATACGCAGTATTTT,CASSPSKGASDTQYF
TRBV5-1,TRBJ2-1,few,.,TGCGCCAGCAAGCACGGGATGAGCAATGAGCAGTTCTTC,CASKHGMSNEQFF
TRBV20-1,TRBJ2-3,few,.,TGCAGTGCTAGTGTTACTCGCACAGATACGCAGTATTTT,CSASVTRTDTQYF
TRBV27,TRBJ2-3,few,.,TGTGCCAGCAGTCCCCTGATCGGGGTCCAAACAGATACGCAGTATTTT,CASSPLIGVQTDTQYF
TRBV4-3,TRBJ2-7,many,TRBD1,TGCGCCAGCAGCCAAGAGCGGTGGGACAGGGTTTACGAGCAGTACTTC,CASSQERWDRVYEQYF
TRBV10-3,TRBJ2-2,.,.,TGTGCCATCAGCCCAGAGAACACCGGGGAGCTGTTTTTT,CAISPENTGELFF
TRBV9,TRBJ2-5,many,TRBD1,TGTGCCAGCAGCGTAGAGTTTGGGACAGTCCAAGAGACCCAGTACTTC,CASSVEFGTVQETQYF
TRBV7-2,TRBJ2-2,few,.,TGTGCCAGCAGCGCCTTAGCGGACACCGGGGAGCTGTTTTTT,CASSALADTGELFF
TRBV6-1,TRBJ2-5,few,.,TGTGCCAGCAGTGATTTTGGCGGGGGCGGGCAAGAGACCCAGTACTTC,CASSDFGGGGQETQYF
TRBV7-8,TRBJ2-3,.,.,TGTGCCAGCAGCTTAGGGTCGGGCGGTTGGAGCACAGATACGCAGTATTTT,CASSLGSGGWSTDTQYF
TRBV27,TRBJ2-2,.,TRBD2,TGTGCCAGCAGTTTGGGGCTAGCGGGAATCACCGGGGAGCTGTTTTTT,CASSLGLAGITGELFF
TRBV10-3,TRBJ1-6,.,TRBD1,TGTGCCATCAGGGGGGACAGTTCGGGATCACCCCTCCACTTT,CAIRGDSSGSPLHF
TRBV5-4,TRBJ2-2,few,.,TGTGCCAGCAGCTTGGAGGGTCTGGGGGAGGCGGCCACCGGGGAGCTGTTTTTT,CASSLEGLGEAATGELFF
TRBV6-1,TRBJ2-1,.,TRBD2,TGTGCCAGCAGCCCCCAAGGAATAGCGGGAGATGCCTACAATGAGCAGTTCTTC,CASSPQGIAGDAYNEQFF
TRBV6-5,TRBJ2-5,.,.,TGTGCCAGCAGTTACTCACCCAGCGAAACGGGCCGCCCAGGGACCCAGTACTTC,CASSYSPSETGRPGTQYF
TRBV7-9,TRBJ2-7,.,.,TGTGCCAGCAGCTTAGACGGATTCGAGCAGTACTTC,CASSLDGFEQYF
TRBV19,TRBJ1-2,.,TRBD1,TGTGCCAGTAGTATGGACAGGGCCTCTGGCTACACCTTC,CASSMDRASGYTF
TRBV9,TRBJ2-1,.,TRBD2,TGTGCCAGCAGCGTCCCGGGGGGTGCGGGAGGCTACAATGAGCAGTTCTTC,CASSVPGGAGGYNEQFF
TRBV30,TRBJ2-7,few,TRBD1,TGTGTATACAGGGGTGTCTACGAGCAGTACTTC,CVYRGVYEQYF
TRBV7-2,TRBJ2-7,few,TRBD2,TGTGCCAGCAGCTTAATAGCGGGAGGGCCCCACGAGCAGTACTTC,CASSLIAGGPHEQYF
TRBV7-2,TRBJ2-1,.,.,TGTGCCAGCAGCTTATACCATTTCAATGAGCAGTTCTTC,CASSLYHFNEQFF
TRBV7-2,TRBJ2-3,.,TRBD2,TGTGCCAGCAGCCTGACTAGCGGTTGGGGAGGAGATACGCAGTATTTT,CASSLTSGWGGDTQYF
TRBV20-1,TRBJ2-4,.,TRBD1,TGCAGTGCTGGAGAGACAGGGGGAAGTCAAAACATTCAGTACTTC,CSAGETGGSQNIQYF
TRBV12-3/TRBV12-4,TRBJ2-7,.,TRBD1,TGTGCCAGCAGTTTACAGGGGGCGAGTCGTAGCGAGCAGTACTTC,CASSLQGASRSEQYF
TRBV15,TRBJ2-5,few,TRBD2,TGTGCCACCAGCAGACACGGGGGGAGGGCCGTGGAGACCCAGTACTTC,CATSRHGGRAVETQYF
TRBV4-2,TRBJ2-7,few,.,TGTGCCAGCAGCCAAGTTAGTACCACCGCTCCCCAGCGTGGCCACGAGCAGTACTTC,CASSQVSTTAPQRGHEQYF
TRBV29-1,TRBJ1-1,few,.,TGCAGCGTTGAGTCCGGTTACTTCTCCAACACTGAAGCTTTCTTT,CSVESGYFSNTEAFF
TRBV7-2,TRBJ2-3,few,.,TGTGCCAGCAGGAGGACGGGTACGCAGTATTTT,CASRRTGTQYF
TRBV12-3/TRBV12-4,TRBJ2-7,.,TRBD1,TGTGCCAGCAGTGCCTCCGGGACAGGTCTCGGCGGGCAGTACTTC,CASSASGTGLGGQYF
TRBV27,TRBJ2-7,.,TRBD2,TGTGCCAGCAGTTTGTTTAGCGGGGGGAGCTCCTACGAGCAGTACTTC,CASSLFSGGSSYEQYF
TRBV5-4,TRBJ2-2,few,.,TGTGCCAGCAGCCCCACCCCCCGACAGAATTTCGGGGAGCTGTTTTTT,CASSPTPRQNFGELFF
TRBV20-1,TRBJ2-3,.,.,TGCAGTGCAGATGGCGGGGACTTCGGGGATTCGGATACGCAGTATTTT,CSADGGDFGDSDTQYF
TRBV19,TRBJ2-5,.,TRBD2,TGTGCCACCTCGACTAGCCGGGGGGAGACCCAGTACTTC,CATSTSRGETQYF
TRBV6-5,TRBJ2-5,.,.,TGTGCCAGCAGTTACTCGAGGGGGGGGTCTCTGGAGACCCAGTACTTC,CASSYSRGGSLETQYF
TRBV4-3,TRBJ1-2,few,.,TGCGCCAGCAGCCAAAACAGGGTCTACGGCTACACCTTC,CASSQNRVYGYTF
TRBV10-3,TRBJ1-5,.,.,TGTGCCACCTTGGATCCTAGGGGCAATCAGCCCCAGCATTTT,CATLDPRGNQPQHF
TRBV12-3/TRBV12-4,TRBJ2-7,.,.,TGTGCCAGCAGTTTAAACACTCGTTCCTACGAGCAGTACTTC,CASSLNTRSYEQYF
TRBV18,TRBJ1-1,few,.,TGTGCCAGCTCACCTAGACAGTTGTTGAACACTGAAGCTTTCTTT,CASSPRQLLNTEAFF